This is a list of T cell receptor beta chains from one sample in a study of OX40 agonist ivuxolimab in advanced cancers. Clones were read by immunoSEQ multiplex PCR, and TCRdb kept only the in-frame ones, dropping some. The sample yields about 36,000 clones, around four fifths seen once. The specimen comprised CD4+ or CD8+ T cells sorted from blood, sampled in a trial of the OX40 agonist ivuxolimab. Every receptor here comes from an adult with an advanced solid tumor such as melanoma, head and neck, liver or kidney cancer. CDR3s include the opening cysteine and the closing phenylalanine or tryptophan. The D gene is left open where the match is weak. Rows may omit the clone size; those that give it use once, few, many or a size class.

size | length | D | J | V | DNA | CDR3
once | 15 | TRBD1 | TRBJ1-2 | TRBV10-3 | TGTGCCATCAGCCAGACAGGGGAAGGGGAATACGGCTACACCTTC | CAISQTGEGEYGYTF
. | 19 | . | TRBJ1-2 | TRBV1 | TGCATTCAAGCGGCAAGGTCACGACCCGAGCCTTTAGCTAACTATGGCTACACCTTC | CIQAARSRPEPLANYGYTF
. | 17 | . | TRBJ1-3 | TRBV7-9 | TGTGCCAGCAGCTTAGCGATACAGGGAGGACCTGGAAACACCATATATTTT | CASSLAIQGGPGNTIYF
. | 15 | . | TRBJ2-1 | TRBV5-4 | TGTGCCAGCAGCTCGTCGGAACTAGCAACCAATGAGCAGTTCTTC | CASSSSELATNEQFF
. | 15 | . | TRBJ2-1 | TRBV18 | TGTGCCAGCTCACCAATGGGGATATCCTACAATGAGCAGTTCTTC | CASSPMGISYNEQFF
. | 15 | . | TRBJ2-1 | TRBV6-1 | TGTGCCAGCAGTGAAGTAGCGCCAATATACAATGAGCAGTTCTTC | CASSEVAPIYNEQFF
. | 12 | TRBD1 | TRBJ1-1 | TRBV28 | TGTGCCAGCAGTATCCGACAGGGATCCGCTTTCTTT | CASSIRQGSAFF
. | 14 | . | TRBJ2-1 | TRBV7-8 | TGTGCCAGCACCGAAGAACTGGGGGTTCCTGAGCAGTTCTTC | CASTEELGVPEQFF
. | 18 | . | TRBJ2-3 | TRBV19 | TGTGCCAGTCAGGCCGAAACAGGGCGAGGACGGGATAGAAATACGCAGTATTTT | CASQAETGRGRDRNTQYF
. | 16 | . | TRBJ2-2 | TRBV13 | TGTGCCAGCAGCCCTCGTACCAGTCGGGACACCGGGGAGCTGTTTTTT | CASSPRTSRDTGELFF
. | 14 | . | TRBJ2-1 | TRBV6-5 | TGTGCCAGCAGTTCCCGGGGGACCAGCAATGAGCAGTTCTTC | CASSSRGTSNEQFF
. | 15 | . | TRBJ1-5 | TRBV19 | TGTGCCAGTATCAAAGACAGTTATAGCAATCAGCCCCAGCATTTT | CASIKDSYSNQPQHF
. | 15 | TRBD1 | TRBJ2-5 | TRBV9 | TGTGCCAGCAGCTTACGACAGGGGGTGGAAGAGACCCAGTACTTC | CASSLRQGVEETQYF
. | 16 | . | TRBJ1-6 | TRBV7-2 | TGTGCCAGCAGCTTCATCGGTTCGAGGGCTAATTCACCCCTCCACTTT | CASSFIGSRANSPLHF
once | 17 | . | TRBJ1-6 | TRBV19 | TGTGCCAGTAGTATAAATGCGGGCAGTTCCTATAATTCACCCCTCCACTTT | CASSINAGSSYNSPLHF
once | 15 | . | TRBJ2-7 | TRBV27 | TGTGCCAGCAGTTTAAGGGGGGGCGGGCACTACGAGCAGTACTTC | CASSLRGGGHYEQYF
. | 13 | TRBD1 | TRBJ1-2 | TRBV11-2 | TGTGCCAGCAGCACAGGGGGATGGAGGGGCTACACCTTC | CASSTGGWRGYTF
. | 13 | . | TRBJ1-2 | TRBV4-1 | TGCGCCAGCAGCCAAGATCGCCAGTATGGCTACACCTTC | CASSQDRQYGYTF
. | 13 | . | TRBJ2-5 | TRBV19 | TGTGCCAGTAGACCGACTAAGGTAGAGACCCAGTACTTC | CASRPTKVETQYF
once | 13 | . | TRBJ1-1 | TRBV29-1 | TGCAGCGTCACAGGGAAATGGAACACTGAAGCTTTCTTT | CSVTGKWNTEAFF
. | 12 | . | TRBJ2-3 | TRBV4-1 | TGCGCCAGCAGCCTCCCCGCAGATACGCAGTATTTT | CASSLPADTQYF
. | 15 | . | TRBJ2-3 | TRBV9 | TGTGCCAGCAGCGTCGCGGGGGCCTGGGCAGATACGCAGTATTTT | CASSVAGAWADTQYF
. | 13 | TRBD1 | TRBJ1-3 | TRBV30 | TGTGCCTGGACAGGGGGCTTTGGAAACACCATATATTTT | CAWTGGFGNTIYF
. | 15 | . | TRBJ2-1 | TRBV11-3 | TGTGCCAGCAGCCCCCCAGGACTCCAGAACAATGAGCAGTTCTTC | CASSPPGLQNNEQFF
. | 15 | TRBD2 | TRBJ2-3 | TRBV28 | TGTGCCAGCAGTTTACGCGGGGGGGCCACAGATACGCAGTATTTT | CASSLRGGATDTQYF
. | 17 | . | TRBJ2-3 | TRBV5-3 | TGTGCCAGAAGCTTGGTTTGGGCGGCAGGGTGGGCAGATACGCAGTATTTT | CARSLVWAAGWADTQYF
. | 16 | TRBD2 | TRBJ2-3 | TRBV28 | TGTGCCAGCAGTTTAACTAGCGGGGGGGTTATAGATACGCAGTATTTT | CASSLTSGGVIDTQYF
. | 13 | . | TRBJ2-2 | TRBV19 | TGTGCCAGTAGTGGTAGGAACACCGGGGAGCTGTTTTTT | CASSGRNTGELFF
. | 14 | . | TRBJ1-1 | TRBV19 | TGTGCCAGTAGTGATGGACAGTTGAACACTGAAGCTTTCTTT | CASSDGQLNTEAFF
. | 14 | . | TRBJ1-3 | TRBV14 | TGTGCCAGCAGCCAAGCTGGGTTGGGAAACACCATATATTTT | CASSQAGLGNTIYF
. | 15 | TRBD2 | TRBJ2-3 | TRBV4-1 | TGCGCCAGCAGCCAAGTCCTAGCGGGAGAAGATACGCAGTATTTT | CASSQVLAGEDTQYF
. | 15 | TRBD1 | TRBJ1-3 | TRBV12-5 | TGTGCTAGTGGTACAGGGGGCCTGGGTGGAAACACCATATATTTT | CASGTGGLGGNTIYF
. | 15 | TRBD2 | TRBJ2-2 | TRBV6-5 | TGTGCCAGCAGAACAGGACTAGTGAACACCGGGGAGCTGTTTTTT | CASRTGLVNTGELFF
. | 16 | TRBD2 | TRBJ2-2 | TRBV5-1 | TGCGCCAGCAGCTTGCAAGCGGGGGCGAACACCGGGGAGCTGTTTTTT | CASSLQAGANTGELFF
. | 16 | TRBD1 | TRBJ1-2 | TRBV5-5 | TGTGCCAGCAGCATTGGCGACGGACAGGGAATTTTTGGCTACACCTTC | CASSIGDGQGIFGYTF
few | 11 | . | TRBJ1-2 | TRBV30 | TGTGCCTGGAGTGGCAGGGTCAGCTACACCTTC | CAWSGRVSYTF
once | 16 | TRBD1 | TRBJ1-6 | TRBV7-9 | TGTGCCAGCAGCTTAGCGCAGGCAGGGGGCAATTCACCCCTCCACTTT | CASSLAQAGGNSPLHF
. | 14 | . | TRBJ2-3 | TRBV15 | TGTGCCACCAGCAGAGGAGCGGACCCCCGTACGCAGTATTTT | CATSRGADPRTQYF
few | 16 | TRBD1 | TRBJ2-7 | TRBV11-2 | TGTGCCAGCAGCTCCCTCCGAGGACAGGGAAAGAACGAGCAGTACTTC | CASSSLRGQGKNEQYF
. | 13 | . | TRBJ2-7 | TRBV28 | TGTGCCAGCAGTTCGAACGGGCGCTACGAGCAGTACTTC | CASSSNGRYEQYF
. | 15 | TRBD1 | TRBJ2-3 | TRBV7-9 | TGTGCCAGCAGCGTGTGGGACAGGGAGGCAGATACGCAGTATTTT | CASSVWDREADTQYF
. | 15 | TRBD1 | TRBJ1-2 | TRBV10-2 | TGCGCCAGCAGTGACCGGGGACAGGGATTCTATGGCTACACCTTC | CASSDRGQGFYGYTF
few | 11 | . | TRBJ1-2 | TRBV6-6 | TGTGCCAGCAGTACCGGGTTTGAGATCACCTTC | CASSTGFEITF
. | 10 | . | TRBJ1-4 | TRBV18 | TGTGCCACCCACGGGGGTCTAGGGTTTTTT | CATHGGLGFF
once | 15 | . | TRBJ1-6 | TRBV27 | TGTGCCAGCAGGGGTCAGGCAACTCATAATTCACCCCTCCACTTT | CASRGQATHNSPLHF
few | 12 | . | TRBJ2-7 | TRBV6-1 | TGTGCCAGCAGTGGAGACAGTGTCGAGCAGTACTTC | CASSGDSVEQYF
. | 17 | . | TRBJ2-1 | TRBV7-9 | TGTGCCAGCAGCCGAACGAGGGCAGGGCCCTCGTACAATGAGCAGTTCTTC | CASSRTRAGPSYNEQFF
once | 13 | . | TRBJ2-2 | TRBV2 | TGTGCCAGCAGTGAATATAGGGGCAGGGAGCTGTTTTTT | CASSEYRGRELFF
. | 11 | TRBD1 | TRBJ1-1 | TRBV20-1 | TGCAGTGCTAGGGGACAGGGGGCGGCTTTCTTT | CSARGQGAAFF
. | 14 | TRBD1 | TRBJ2-2 | TRBV6-1 | TGTGCCAGCAACCGGGACAGAGATACCGGGGAGCTGTTTTTT | CASNRDRDTGELFF